The 22 T cell receptor beta chains reported below all come from one sample, sequenced in a study of T cell repertoires in cytomegalovirus infection. TCRdb re-derived calls from the reads in MiXCR, one entry per CDR3 protein. The sample has about 830,000 distinct CDR3 sequences, approximately 29% seen once. What these receptors recognize is not known. The sequences come from cultured CD8+ T cells from PBMCs, collected from culture after CMV antigen stimulation. The receptors stem from a human donor in good health (CMV status not recorded). Some clones in this sample may be carry-over from other donors' samples.

This chain uses TRBV6-1 with TRBJ1-2; TRBD1 matches at 7 bases. The CDR3 extends over 15 amino acids. J lost 8 bases, V lost 4 bases, and 13 bases had no gene match. The germline CDR1 and CDR2 sequences are MNHNS and SASEGT. The CDR3 bases are TGTGCCAGCAGTGGTTTCCACAGGGGCGCGGAGGGCTACACCTTC. This encodes CASSGFHRGAEGYTF.

This clonotype was seen more than once but under ten times. Here the CDR3 reads CASSTIWRAQPQHF. DNA of the CDR3: TGTGCCAGTAGTACGATCTGGCGGGCTCAGCCCCAGCATTTT. J is TRBJ1-5 and V is TRBV19, with D hard to call. The germline V gene encodes CDR1 LNHDA and CDR2 SQIVND (reference sequence). Trimming stripped 4 bases from V and 6 bases from J, with 13 bases between. The CDR3 contains 14 residues.

The chain joins TRBV3-1 to TRBJ1-1; no clear D gene. CDR3 length: 17 amino acids. V lost 2 bases, J lost 0 bases, and 16 bases lay in between. Germline lookup yields CDR1 LGHDT and CDR2 YNNKEL (reference sequence). The CDR3 coding sequence is TGTGCCAGCAGCCAAACCCAAGATTGGCAGATGAACACTGAAGCTTTCTTT. It encodes CASSQTQDWQMNTEAFF.

In its sample, this clonotype was seen a few times. The DNA of the CDR3 is TGTGCCAGCAGTTTATGGGCGGCAGGGGATCAGCCCCAGCATTTT. Residues: CASSLWAAGDQPQHF. The V and J genes are TRBV27 and TRBJ1-5; D may be TRBD1 (6 bases). Trimming pared 1 base from V and 5 bases from J, leaving 12 bases between. In germline, CDR1 is MNHEY, CDR2 SMNVEV (reference sequence). CDR3 length: 15 residues.

V usage is TRBV7-9 and J usage is TRBJ2-1; D unclear. This CDR3 comprises 12 residues. V was clipped by 7 bases and J by 7 bases, with 11 bases between them. From germline, CDR1 is SEHNR and CDR2 FQNEAQ (reference sequence). The CDR3 DNA reads TGTGCCAGCATTCTAAGTATAAATGAGCAGTTCTTC. Its translation: CASILSINEQFF.

This chain joins TRBV29-1 and TRBJ1-3, with unresolved D. Looked up from germline, CDR1 is SQVTM and CDR2 is ANQGSEA. The CDR3 length is 15 residues. Trimming removed 4 bases at V and 0 bases at J, with 13 bases between. The chain's CDR3 is CSVAGAPNSGNTIYF. The CDR3 coding sequence is TGCAGCGTTGCTGGCGCTCCCAACTCTGGAAACACCATATATTTT.

The genes are TRBV24-1 and TRBJ2-5; 8 nucleotides align to TRBD2. The CDR3 sequence is 15 residues long. The V gene's germline CDR1 is KGHDR and CDR2 SFDVKD. V lost 4 bases to trimming and J lost 4 bases; unmatched junction nucleotides: 7. CDR3 sequence: CATSDKERGTETQYF. In nucleotides, the CDR3 is TGTGCCACCAGTGACAAGGAGCGGGGGACAGAGACCCAGTACTTC.

The rearrangement joins TRBV7-9 to TRBJ1-2; a possible D gene is TRBD1 (6 bases). V was trimmed by 3 bases and J by 8 bases, leaving 13 bases between them. Germline-derived CDR1 and CDR2 are SEHNR and FQNEAQ (reference sequence). The CDR3 spans 13 residues. CDR3 sequence: CASSFVQGDGYTF. The CDR3 DNA sequence: TGTGCCAGCAGCTTCGTACAGGGCGACGGCTACACCTTC.

This clonotype has just a few counts. This sequence joins TRBV7-9 and TRBJ1-6; D gene ambiguous. Germline V CDR1 and CDR2: SEHNR, FQNEAQ (reference sequence). The CDR3 consists of 11 residues. Trimming took 5 bases from V and 10 from J, leaving 6 bases between them. As DNA, the CDR3 is TGTGCCAGCAGCCGATTATCACCCCTCCACTTT. This codes for CASSRLSPLHF.

This clonotype was counted a single time. Its ends do not fully match the called genes, so a read error is possible. The chain couples TRBV6-6 to TRBJ2-3; D remains unclear. The germline V gene encodes CDR1 MNHNY and CDR2 SVGAGI (reference sequence). This CDR3 region has 14 residues. The CDR3 spells CATSYLTSTDTQYF. The CDR3 DNA sequence: TGTGCCACCAGTTACTTGACCAGCACTGATACGCAGTATTTT.

In the case of this clonotype: A read error may explain this, as a much larger clone is one base away. The chain recombines TRBV7-8 with TRBJ1-1, with TRBD1 as a possible D gene (5 bases). Germline assignment: CDR1 SGHVS and CDR2 FQNEAQ. Trimming cost V 5 bases and J 4 bases, with 8 bases left between them. This CDR3 comprises 12 residues. CDR3 nucleotides: TGTGCCAGCAGCCACAGGATCACTGAAGCTTTCTTT. This sequence encodes CASSHRITEAFF. Supplemented by reference TRBV7-8 and TRBJ1-1, the full variable domain reads GAGVSQSPRYKVAKRGQDVALRCDPISGHVSLFWYQQALGQGPEFLTYFQNEAQLDKSGLPSDRFFAERPEGSVSTLKIQRTQQEDSAVYLCASSHRITEAFFGQGTRLTVV.

The chain couples TRBV19 to TRBJ2-1; 10 bases map to TRBD1. V shed 6 bases, J shed 3 bases, and the junction held 17 bases outside the gene matches. The CDR3 covers 19 residues. Germline CDR1 reads LNHDA; CDR2 reads SQIVND (reference sequence). The CDR3 region has the DNA TGTGCCAGTAGCCACTCCCGGGACAGGGGACTCGAGTACTACAATGAGCAGTTCTTC. This gives the protein CASSHSRDRGLEYYNEQFF.

This clonotype rates as medium-sized (0.01 to 0.1%). V gene TRBV7-2 combines with J gene TRBJ2-3; tentatively, D is TRBD2 (5 bases). In germline, CDR1 is SGHTA, CDR2 FQGNSA. The ends were cut back, 6 bases at V and 6 bases at J, with 16 bases in the middle. The CDR3 length is 14 residues. The CDR3 nucleotides are TGTGCCAGCAGTCCAGAGGGTTTGCAGGATACGCAGTATTTT. It codes for CASSPEGLQDTQYF.

This clonotype was detected a few times. The chain joins TRBV10-2 to TRBJ2-5; TRBD2 might be the D (5 bases). The CDR3 is 14 residues long. V shed 3 bases and J shed 5 bases, with 13 bases lying between them. Germline lookup yields CDR1 WSHSY and CDR2 SAAADI. The CDR3 DNA is TGCGCCAGCAGTGACGGAAGGGTAGCGGAGACCCAGTACTTC. Amino acids: CASSDGRVAETQYF.

The chain couples TRBV20-1 to TRBJ1-5, with 12 bases that match TRBD1. The CDR3 runs to 13 residues. The junction had 3 bases not matched to a gene; V was cut back by 6 bases and J by 6 bases. CDR1 DFQATT and CDR2 SNEGSKA come from the germline V gene (reference sequence). This CDR3 reads CSARDRGLQPQHF. The CDR3 coding sequence is TGCAGTGCCCGGGACAGGGGGCTTCAGCCCCAGCATTTT.

This chain links TRBV19 with TRBJ2-7; D is possibly TRBD1 (6 bases). V lost 5 bases to trimming and J lost 2 bases, with 13 bases between them. The CDR3 contains 14 residues. Germline CDR1 is LNHDA and CDR2 is SQIVND (reference sequence). Here the CDR3 reads CASSPLPGAYEQYF. Written as DNA, the CDR3 is TGTGCCAGTAGTCCTCTCCCAGGGGCCTACGAGCAGTACTTC.

The sample holds a few counts of this clonotype. The rearrangement joins TRBV6-5 to TRBJ1-4; D gene uncertain. The CDR3 totals 16 residues. Trimming stripped 0 bases from V and 0 bases from J, with 8 bases between. CDR1 and CDR2 (germline): MNHEY, SVGAGI. The CDR3 sequence is CASSYSWDATNEKLFF. For the CDR3, the DNA is TGTGCCAGCAGTTACTCGTGGGATGCAACTAATGAAAAACTGTTTTTT.

The sample holds a few counts of this clonotype. The chain uses TRBV19 and TRBJ2-3, with 9 bases identical to TRBD2. This CDR3 spans 14 amino acids. After removal of 1 base from V and 5 bases from J, the junction contained 1 base not matched to a gene. Germline values: CDR1 LNHDA, CDR2 SQIVND (reference sequence). CDR3 residues: CASSIASGEDTQYF. The CDR3 bases are TGTGCCAGTAGTATAGCTAGCGGGGAAGATACGCAGTATTTT. The full variable domain, with the rest looked up from reference TRBV19 and TRBJ2-3, is DGGITQSPKYLFRKEGQNVTLSCEQNLNHDAMYWYRQDPGQGLRLIYYSQIVNDFQKGDIAEGYSVSREKKESFPLTVTSAQKNPTAFYLCASSIASGEDTQYFGPGTRLTVL.

This clonotype was observed a few times. The rearrangement joins TRBV7-9 to TRBJ2-1; TRBD2 might be the D (5 bases). Germline V gene data show CDR1 as SEHNR and CDR2 as FQNEAQ (reference sequence). The CDR3 has 15 residues. Trimming removed 5 bases from V and 2 bases from J, with 13 bases in between. CDR3 protein: CASSKEDAPYNEQFF. In DNA, the CDR3 is TGTGCCAGCAGCAAGGAGGACGCCCCCTACAATGAGCAGTTCTTC.

This clonotype appeared a single time. This could be a read error, since a much larger clone is one nucleotide away. Here the CDR3 DNA reads TGTGTCAGTAAAGGGTACGAGCAGTACGTC. It encodes CVSKGYEQYV. The chain employs TRBV19 and TRBJ2-7; no clear D gene. The CDR3 is 10 amino acids. Germline V gene lookup returns CDR1 LNHDA and CDR2 SQIVND (reference sequence).

The rearrangement links TRBV27 to TRBJ2-1; no clear D. The CDR3 loop spans 15 amino acids. CDR1 is MNHEY and CDR2 is SMNVEV in the germline V gene (reference sequence). The V end lost 5 bases, the J end lost 0 bases, and 11 bases lay between the germline ends. The CDR3 DNA is TGTGCCAGCAGTCGGGTTACCTCCTCCTACAATGAGCAGTTCTTC. It codes for CASSRVTSSYNEQFF.

This chain links TRBV6-6 with TRBJ2-7, with a weak D call TRBD1 (6 bases). Germline CDR1 is MNHNY and CDR2 is SVGAGI (reference sequence). This CDR3 has 12 residues. Trimming stripped 5 bases from V and 10 bases from J, with 15 bases between. The CDR3 sequence: CASSVRDTDQYV. CDR3 nucleotide sequence: TGTGCCAGCAGTGTCCGGGACACGGATCAGTACGTC.